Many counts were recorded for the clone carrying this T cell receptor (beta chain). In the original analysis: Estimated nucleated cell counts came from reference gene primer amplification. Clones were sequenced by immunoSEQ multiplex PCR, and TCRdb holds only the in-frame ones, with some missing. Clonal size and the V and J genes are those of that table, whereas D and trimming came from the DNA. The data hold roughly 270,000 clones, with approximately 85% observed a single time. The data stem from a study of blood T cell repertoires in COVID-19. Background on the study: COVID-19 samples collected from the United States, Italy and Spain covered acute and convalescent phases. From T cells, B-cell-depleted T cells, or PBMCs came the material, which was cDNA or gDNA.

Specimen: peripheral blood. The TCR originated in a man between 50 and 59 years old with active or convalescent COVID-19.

DNA of the CDR3: TGCGCCAGCAGCAAAACGGGACAGGCCGGTGAAGCTTTCTTT. It translates to CASSKTGQAGEAFF. V usage is TRBV5-1 and J usage is TRBJ1-1, with 8 bases that match TRBD1. After removal of 4 bases from V and 7 bases from J, the junction contained 9 bases not matched to a gene. CDR3 length equals 14 residues. CDR1 is SGHRS, CDR2 YFSETQ, per germline. Using reference TRBV5-1 and TRBJ1-1 for the parts outside the CDR3, the full variable domain is KAGVTQTPRYLIKTRGQQVTLSCSPISGHRSVSWYQQTPGQGLQFLFEYFSETQRNKGNFPGRFSGRQFSNSRSEMNVSTLELGDSALYLCASSKTGQAGEAFFGQGTRLTVV.